Listed below are T cell receptor beta chains from one sample, sequenced in a study of T cell repertoires in cytomegalovirus infection. A single record per CDR3 protein comes from TCRdb applying MiXCR to the reads. The sample carries about 240,000 distinct CDR3 sequences, around 12% recorded once. Sample: PBMCs. These receptors all stem from a human donor in good health (CMV status not recorded). Some clones in this sample may be carry-over from other donors' samples. Each CDR3 is given without its conserved first and last residue. Clone size appears in some rows only: once, few, many, or a class for an expanded clone.

abundance	j_gene	v_gene	CDR3aa
many	TRBJ2-2	TRBV7-2	ASSHKRGRNTGELF
few	TRBJ2-5	TRBV9	ASSVGSDRGRTQY
few	TRBJ1-1	TRBV6-2/TRBV6-3	ARAGGLNTEAF
NA	TRBJ2-7	TRBV7-9	ASSWPGQLYEQY
few	TRBJ2-1	TRBV3-1	ASSGLDAEQF
few	TRBJ1-5	TRBV28	ASRQTATGISNQPQH
NA	TRBJ1-2	TRBV7-2	ASSLSWSAGYT
many	TRBJ2-3	TRBV7-2	ASSLVPGGADTQY
many	TRBJ2-1	TRBV6-1	ASSQPGTREQF
few	TRBJ1-1	TRBV10-3	AIRTHETGVAF
few	TRBJ2-3	TRBV29-1	SVAGPATQY
NA	TRBJ2-1	TRBV3-1	ASSRPPREQF
few	TRBJ1-6	TRBV5-1	ASSEDRDEYNSPLH
many	TRBJ2-1	TRBV30	AWSVRGNEQF
NA	TRBJ1-4	TRBV10-3	AISSGTNEKLF
many	TRBJ2-3	TRBV7-2	ASTWSGESTDTQY
many	TRBJ2-1	TRBV7-2	ASSLVGSSYNEQF
many	TRBJ2-2	TRBV6-1	ASSETAGGNTGELF
many	TRBJ2-7	TRBV19	ASSIGGGTSGHRSYEQY
few	TRBJ2-1	TRBV20-1	SALGLAGFRNEQF
few	TRBJ1-1	TRBV5-1	ASAGGPSVRTEAF
many	TRBJ1-5	TRBV7-8	ASSLMGQVNQPQH
NA	TRBJ1-1	TRBV6-2/TRBV6-3	ASSPMGRGDTEAF
many	TRBJ2-1	TRBV19	ASGIYSSYNEQF
many	TRBJ2-5	TRBV7-2	ASSSQTGEETQY
NA	TRBJ2-4	TRBV28	ASSESKNIQY
NA	TRBJ2-3	TRBV29-1	SVEEGGDTQY
many	TRBJ1-4	TRBV12-3/TRBV12-4	ASRQLGKLF
NA	TRBJ2-2	TRBV19	ASSKGTGELF
few	TRBJ2-1	TRBV12-3/TRBV12-4	ASSLPPGSPEQF
many	TRBJ2-7	TRBV7-2	ASSLERAEQY